Listed below are T cell receptor beta chains from one sample, sequenced in a study of blood T cell repertoires in COVID-19. Some clones are missing from TCRdb's copy, which holds only in-frame ones; the method was immunoSEQ multiplex PCR. The sample carries around 160,000 clones, roughly 80% recorded once. What was sequenced was peripheral blood. These receptors originate from a human donor in a cohort sampled during active COVID-19. Both conserved end residues are trimmed from each CDR3. The size entry is marked missing in some rows and otherwise reads once, few, many or a size class.

V gene	J gene	clone size	CDR3 protein
TRBV6-5	TRBJ2-6	.	ASSTGQTGANVLT
TRBV11-3	TRBJ2-7	.	ASSTGTPGTDEQY
TRBV30	TRBJ1-5	once	AWAGQGGNQPQH
TRBV28	TRBJ1-1	.	ASTFQGARSEAF
TRBV3-1/TRBV3-2	TRBJ2-5	few	ASSQVLGYQETQY
TRBV9	TRBJ2-5	once	ASSVGASGGETQY
TRBV4-1	TRBJ1-3	.	ASSLQGAIY
TRBV4-3	TRBJ1-2	.	ASSQDFGQGYGYT
TRBV7-9	TRBJ2-1	.	ASSLGLAGGLGEQF
TRBV11-3	TRBJ2-1	few	ASRSAGAPNEQF
TRBV6-2/TRBV6-3	TRBJ1-2	.	ASSYGGQGTYGYT
TRBV6-4	TRBJ2-3	.	ASRRLAGDTQY
TRBV5-1	TRBJ2-1	.	ASRLQGAYNEQF
TRBV10-3	TRBJ2-7	.	AISESMIWTGTNEQY
TRBV4-3	TRBJ2-7	few	ASSPSAGDHGYEQY
TRBV9	TRBJ2-5	.	ASSPAGIWYQETQY
TRBV12-5	TRBJ1-6	.	ASGGQGALRGSPLH
TRBV2	TRBJ1-3	few	ASSEMGFSGNTIY
TRBV7-2	TRBJ2-7	many	ASSFERSSYEQY
TRBV7-8	TRBJ1-6	.	ASSGPGGALSPLH
TRBV6-5	TRBJ1-6	.	ASSYSPAIYNSPLH
TRBV11-3	TRBJ2-1	.	ASSNRRGGGARGDEQF
TRBV7-9	TRBJ2-7	.	ASSFLAGYSYEQY
TRBV25-1	TRBJ1-1	.	ASTQTGGYTEAF
TRBV18	TRBJ2-7	.	ASSPAGTPYEQY
TRBV11-2	TRBJ1-5	few	ASSWDSGVTQH
TRBV5-6	TRBJ2-7	.	ASSTQGKQY
TRBV18	TRBJ2-3	.	ASSLGTGLVDTQY
TRBV4-1	TRBJ2-5	.	ASSQVGGGAGETQY
TRBV4-3	TRBJ2-7	.	ASSQDLGQPGEQY
TRBV7-2	TRBJ2-3	.	ASSLGASWDTQY
TRBV19	TRBJ2-3	.	ASSSVAGPKY
TRBV6-5	TRBJ1-4	once	ASGPQTKKLF
TRBV2	TRBJ2-1	.	ASTIGGTYNNEQF
TRBV11-3	TRBJ1-1	.	ASSGTGGFRTEAF
TRBV5-4	TRBJ1-1	.	ASSPSQANTEAF
TRBV19	TRBJ2-7	.	ASSTWGQRAYEQY
TRBV19	TRBJ1-5	.	ASSISPQGVQPQH
TRBV6-5	TRBJ1-6	.	ATRQSSYNSPLH
TRBV15	TRBJ1-1	.	ATSRRADTEAF
TRBV19	TRBJ2-7	.	ASSILAGAPRHEQY
TRBV7-9	TRBJ1-2	.	ASSSGTGQGGYT
TRBV9	TRBJ2-7	.	ASSVGRGPYEQY
TRBV11-3	TRBJ2-3	.	ASSLEGDRGGGDTQY
TRBV6-5	TRBJ1-4	.	ASSRQGASEKLF
TRBV7-2	TRBJ1-1	.	ASSLVAGNTEAF
TRBV7-2	TRBJ2-5	.	ASSSMGGQETQY
TRBV7-2	TRBJ1-5	.	ASSFSQSYQPQH
TRBV9	TRBJ2-1	.	ASSGTSGGLNEQF
TRBV19	TRBJ1-3	.	ASSIGAFSGNTIY
TRBV7-9	TRBJ2-6	once	ASSPYPEQGYSGANVLT
TRBV7-2	TRBJ2-2	.	ASSLAGGTNTGELF
TRBV7-9	TRBJ2-7	.	ASSFSQGSGQY
TRBV7-2	TRBJ2-3	.	ASSLVAARAASTDTQY